This TCR beta chain is drawn from a study of T cell responses to AZD1222 COVID-19 vaccine. Study results and limitations: Seropositivity was recorded at baseline in only six AZD1222 recipients. A mostly white British donor set with more females was recruited, and clonal diversity was possibly underestimated.

Trimming took 7 bases from V and 2 from J, leaving 19 bases between them. The CDR3 consists of 15 residues. In germline, CDR1 is SGHDT, CDR2 YYEEEE. Measured with immunoSEQ multiplex PCR; TCRdb has only the in-frame clones, and not every one. Seen here are around 150,000 clones, about 91% observed once, and the top ten hold roughly 4.5%. Comment on this clone: Its antigen is currently unknown.

Sequencing was performed on peripheral blood, taken on day 0 of MenACWY control vaccination. This receptor was taken from an adult in good health. V and J are TRBV5-6 and TRBJ2-7; D is possibly TRBD1 (5 bases). Here the CDR3 DNA reads TGTGCCAGCCTTCCGCGCAGGGCTCCCCCCTACGAGCAGTACTTC. This gives the protein CASLPRRAPPYEQYF. The whole variable domain, filled in from reference TRBV5-6 and TRBJ2-7, reads DAGVTQSPTHLIKTRGQQVTLRCSPKSGHDTVSWYQQALGQGPQFIFQYYEEEERQRGNFPDRFSGHQFPNYSSELNVNALLLGDSALYLCASLPRRAPPYEQYFGPGTRLTVT.